A selection of T cell receptor beta chains follows, all from one sample in a study of T cell responses to AZD1222 COVID-19 vaccine. Some clones are missing from TCRdb's copy, which holds only in-frame ones; the method was immunoSEQ multiplex PCR. The table lists about 120,000 clones, around 88% of them singletons. This specimen consisted of peripheral blood, obtained on day 0 of AZD1222 vaccination. These receptors all stem from an adult in good health. Both conserved end residues are part of each CDR3. Each record gives: clone size, D gene, J gene, V gene, CDR3 DNA, CDR3 protein. The D gene is left open where the match is weak. Where a row states a size, it is once, few, many or the class of an expanded clone; other rows omit it.

>.|TRBD1|TRBJ1-5|TRBV7-2
TGTGCCAGCAGTGGACAGGGGGGCGGTCAGCCCCAGCATTTT
CASSGQGGGQPQHF
>.|.|TRBJ1-1|TRBV10-1
TGCGCCAGCAGTGTGCGGGGTGGGGACACTGAAGCTTTCTTT
CASSVRGGDTEAFF
>.|TRBD2|TRBJ2-1|TRBV7-9
TGTGCCAGCAGCCTACAGACTAGCGGGGGCCGAGGAGGTGAGCAGTTCTTC
CASSLQTSGGRGGEQFF
>.|TRBD1|TRBJ2-5|TRBV19
TGTGCCAGTAGTATTCCGTCCAGGGGGCGAAAAGAGACCCAGTACTTC
CASSIPSRGRKETQYF
>few|.|TRBJ2-5|TRBV4-2
TGTGCCAGCAGCCAGGGAAGCGAGGAAGAGACCCAGTACTTC
CASSQGSEEETQYF
>.|.|TRBJ1-2|TRBV4-1
TGCGCCAGCAGCCAAGTGGGCAGGCGGGAGTATGGCTACACCTTC
CASSQVGRREYGYTF
>.|.|TRBJ1-1|TRBV9
TGTGCCAGCAGCGTAGCTGGAGGGGCCACTGAAGCTTTCTTT
CASSVAGGATEAFF
>.|TRBD1|TRBJ1-2|TRBV19
TGTGCCAGTAGTATACGACAGGGCTCGGGCTACACCTTC
CASSIRQGSGYTF
>.|TRBD1|TRBJ2-7|TRBV5-3
TGTGCCAGAAAAACGGGACAGAGATACTACGAGCAGTACTTC
CARKTGQRYYEQYF
>.|.|TRBJ1-2|TRBV28
TGTGCCAGCAGTAAACCCGGGACATTCAGCTATGGCTACACCTTC
CASSKPGTFSYGYTF
>.|.|TRBJ1-2|TRBV10-1
TGCGCCAGCAGTATGGAGACCGAAAACTATGGCTACACCTTC
CASSMETENYGYTF